This TCR beta chain comes out of a study of blood T cell repertoires in COVID-19. Background on the study: The study drew acute and convalescent COVID-19 samples from the United States, Italy and Spain. Sample material is recorded as cDNA or gDNA derived from T cells, B-cell-depleted T cells, or PBMCs.

In germline, CDR1 is LGHDT, CDR2 YNNKEL (reference sequence). Trimming shortened V by 1 base and J by 0 bases, and 15 bases separated the two germline ends. This CDR3 has 17 residues. The authors' processing: Reference gene primer amplification gave nucleated cell count estimates. Clones were sequenced by immunoSEQ multiplex PCR, and TCRdb holds only the in-frame ones, with some missing. The V and J calls and clone size were taken over from that table, and D and trimming were inferred from the DNA. The sample has around 300,000 clones; over 70% are singletons. Sequencing was done on a sample of peripheral blood. This chain uses TRBV3-1 (or the pseudogene TRBV3-2) with TRBJ1-2; D is unresolved. The sequence was obtained from a man aged 30-40 years with active or convalescent COVID-19. CDR3: CASSQVFGGHSNYGYTF. CDR3 nucleotides: TGTGCCAGCAGCCAAGTTTTCGGAGGGCACTCTAACTATGGCTACACCTTC.